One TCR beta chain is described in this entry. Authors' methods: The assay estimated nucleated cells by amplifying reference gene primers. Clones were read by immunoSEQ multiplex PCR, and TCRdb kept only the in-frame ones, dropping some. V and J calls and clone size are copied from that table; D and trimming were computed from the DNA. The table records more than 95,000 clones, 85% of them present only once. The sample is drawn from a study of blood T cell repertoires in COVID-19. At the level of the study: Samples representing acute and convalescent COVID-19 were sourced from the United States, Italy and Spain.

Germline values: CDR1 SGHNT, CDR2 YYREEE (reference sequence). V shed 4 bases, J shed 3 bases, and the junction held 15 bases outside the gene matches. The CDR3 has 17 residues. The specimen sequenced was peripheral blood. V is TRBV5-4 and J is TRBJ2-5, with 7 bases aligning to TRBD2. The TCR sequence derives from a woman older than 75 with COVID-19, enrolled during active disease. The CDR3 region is CASSPSPARGGKETQYF. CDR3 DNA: TGTGCCAGCAGCCCGAGCCCCGCACGGGGAGGGAAAGAGACCCAGTACTTC.